Each of the 7 T cell receptor beta chains below was sequenced from the same sample in a study of blood T cell repertoires in COVID-19. Profiled with immunoSEQ multiplex PCR; TCRdb holds only in-frame clones, not every one. The sample yields 95,000 to 100,000 clones, about 90% seen once. The sample was peripheral blood. These receptors were obtained from a human donor with COVID-19, enrolled during active disease. The donor label of this sample is uncertain.

The J gene is TRBJ2-1, the V gene TRBV19; 8 nucleotides match TRBD2. J lost 3 bases, V lost 6 bases, and 7 bases had no gene match. From germline, CDR1 is LNHDA and CDR2 SQIVND (reference sequence). The CDR3 spans 15 residues. The CDR3 DNA follows: TGTGCCAGTAGCGAAACTAGCGGCAACTACAATGAGCAGTTCTTC. Its protein product is CASSETSGNYNEQFF.

This clone showed up just a few times. V is TRBV25-1 and J is TRBJ2-7; tentatively, D is TRBD1 (6 bases). V shed 11 bases and J shed 0 bases, with 17 bases lying between them. CDR3 length: 14 amino acids. Germline V gives CDR1 MGHDK, CDR2 SYGVNS. Here the CDR3 DNA reads TGTGCCGATCCCGGGGACAACCCCTCCTACGAGCAGTACTTC. Translated: CADPGDNPSYEQYF.

The chain couples TRBV2 to TRBJ1-1; D ambiguous. With 0 bases removed from V and 2 bases from J, the gap between germline ends came to 7 bases. CDR1 SNHLY and CDR2 FYNNEI come from the germline V gene. The CDR3 has 14 amino acids. The CDR3 is CASSEASVNTEAFF. In DNA form, the CDR3 reads TGTGCCAGCAGTGAAGCGTCGGTTAACACTGAAGCTTTCTTT.

This rearrangement joins TRBV6-5 to TRBJ1-6; no clear D. Trimming took 6 bases from V and 14 from J, leaving 20 bases between them. This CDR3 is 14 amino acids long. Germline V gene lookup returns CDR1 MNHEY and CDR2 SVGAGI. CDR3 sequence (DNA): TGTGCCAGCAGCCCCCTTCACATTGCCGGGACCCTCCACTTT. It codes for CASSPLHIAGTLHF.

This chain joins TRBV19 and TRBJ2-2; 7 bases are shared with TRBD2. V shed 4 bases and J 4 bases; nucleotides not matched to a gene: 9. CDR1 and CDR2 (germline): LNHDA, SQIVND (reference sequence). This CDR3 is 16 amino acids long. CDR3 nucleotide sequence: TGTGCCAGTAGTACCCAAGCGGGGATGGGCACCGGGGAGCTGTTTTTT. Translation: CASSTQAGMGTGELFF.

The chain recombines TRBV9 with TRBJ1-1; maybe TRBD1 (5 bases). The germline V gene encodes CDR1 SGDLS and CDR2 YYNGEE. This CDR3 comprises 14 residues. V was pared by 0 bases and J by 3 bases, with 9 bases between. CDR3 sequence: CASSVGGRDTEAFF. DNA of the CDR3: TGTGCCAGCAGCGTAGGGGGCAGGGACACTGAAGCTTTCTTT.

The chain couples TRBV30 to TRBJ1-2, with D possibly being TRBD1 (5 bases). Trimming pared 1 base from V and 4 bases from J, leaving 16 bases between. The CDR3 is 15 amino acids. The germline CDR1 and CDR2 sequences are GTSNPN and SVGIG (reference sequence). The CDR3 region is CAWSAETVISYGYTF. The CDR3 bases are TGTGCCTGGAGTGCCGAGACAGTTATCAGCTATGGCTACACCTTC.